This TCR beta chain was profiled in a study of vaccination and CD4 T cells after COVID-19. This CDR3 comprises 14 residues. The V gene's germline CDR1 is SEHNR and CDR2 FQNEAQ (reference sequence). The V and J ends lost 3 bases and 1 base respectively, with 7 bases between them. Regarding this clonotype: Its matching antigen is unknown.

With the Oncomine TCR Beta short-read assay, DNA from cultured CD4+ T cells was sequenced. MiXCR, applied by TCRdb to the PCR reads, yields one record per CDR3 protein. The sample lists approximately 20,000 distinct CDR3 sequences; over 40% were seen once. The treatment is: approximately 9-day PBMC culture with coronavirus spike peptide pools or control peptides (ViraFEST assay). This chain joins TRBV7-9 and TRBJ1-3; D is unresolved. The clonotype originates from a human donor who had recovered from COVID-19. Material for sequencing was CD4+ T cells from blood, cultured in vitro. The CDR3 bases are TGTGCCAGCAGCTTTGGAATGTCTGGAAACACCATATATTTT. It is translated as CASSFGMSGNTIYF.